This T cell receptor (beta chain) is drawn from a study of tissue T cells after allogeneic stem cell transplantation. Notes on the study in general: Within patients, tissue anatomy strongly shaped TCR repertoire composition. Alloreactivity or antigen specificity of tissue TCRs was not determined; some clones might be host cells.

The time point was: mouse harvest day 14 after allogeneic transplant. Mouse grafts combined 10^7 T-cell-depleted bone marrow cells with 10^6 splenic CD5+ T cells. The V end lost 2 bases, the J end lost 0 bases, and 8 bases lay between the germline ends. The CDR3 is 15 amino acids. Germline CDR1 reads KGHPV; CDR2 reads FQNQEV (reference sequence). Sequencing of TCRbeta CDR3 at survey depth gave sequences and template counts. Some clones are missing from TCRdb's copy, which holds only in-frame ones; the method was immunoSEQ multiplex PCR. The table has roughly 8,000 clones, roughly a third seen once. By share, this clone counts as medium-sized (0.01 to 0.1%). Antigen: not known. The gene names given are mouse names. The read gets to within 1 residue of the CDR3 end, and the germline J gene fills in the rest.

This clonotype originated in a female BALB/c mouse given C57BL/6 T cells with graft-versus-host disease after an allogeneic hematopoietic cell transplant. The chain has TRBV26 and TRBJ1-3; the D gene is possibly TRBD1 (5 bases). The sample consisted of skin. Here the CDR3 reads CASSLGGFSGNTLYF. CDR3 DNA, as far as it was read: TGTGCCAGCAGTCTGGGGGGGTTTTCTGGAAATACGCTCTAT.